These 3 T cell receptor beta chains were all obtained from the same sample, sequenced in a study of T-cell memory formation after mild COVID-19. TCRdb independently ran MiXCR on the 5' RACE reads; one entry per CDR3 protein. The sample has around 400,000 distinct CDR3 sequences, approximately 25% seen once. Sample: PBMCs or a T cell subset sorted from them (not recorded which). These receptors were collected from an adult woman who had mild COVID-19 (a few samples of this study predate the infection). Cell type and time point are not known.

The chain combines TRBV19 with TRBJ1-1; D is possibly TRBD1 (6 bases). V was pared by 4 bases and J by 4 bases, with 13 bases between. Germline CDR1 is LNHDA and CDR2 is SQIVND (reference sequence). The CDR3 spans 14 residues. CDR3 coding DNA: TGTGCCAGTAGTACCGGGGGCCGAAGCACTGAAGCTTTCTTT. Protein product: CASSTGGRSTEAFF.

The V gene is TRBV19, the J gene TRBJ2-2; D is unresolved. Germline assignment: CDR1 LNHDA and CDR2 SQIVND (reference sequence). Trimming removed 3 bases from V and 1 base from J, with 6 bases in between. There are 14 residues in the CDR3. CDR3 in amino acids: CASSIWENTGELFF. The CDR3 DNA reads as TGTGCCAGTAGTATCTGGGAGAACACCGGGGAGCTGTTTTTT.

The sample holds one count of this clonotype. The chain links TRBV4-3 to TRBJ2-7; no firm D call. The germline V gene encodes CDR1 LGHNA and CDR2 YSLEER. V lost 3 bases and J lost 0, with 21 bases in between. The CDR3 is 18 residues long. The CDR3: CASSQDVKASSSSYEQYF. The CDR3 nucleotides read TGCGCCAGCAGCCAGGACGTCAAGGCATCTAGTAGCTCCTACGAGCAGTACTTC.